This T cell receptor beta chain was recovered during a study of long-term antiretroviral therapy in people with HIV. immunoSEQ v3.0 was run at survey level. The repertoire was sequenced with immunoSEQ multiplex PCR; TCRdb's copy has only in-frame clones and lacks some. The profile covers tens of thousands of clones, with over 90% appearing a single time and approximately 8% taken by the ten largest. V lost 3 bases, J lost 3 bases, and 12 bases lay in between. Germline CDR1 and CDR2: LNHDA and SQIVND (reference sequence). The CDR3 contains 14 residues. Points on this clone: Its specificity is not known.

Donors needed at least one pre-ART PBMC sample plus at least two post-ART samples. Specimens carried about 0.85-11 million cryopreserved PBMC before DNA extraction. Study conclusions and caveats: Repertoires with HIV possessed tighter CDR3 length spans than those of controls. Whichever time point was examined, clones expanded before ART dominated the repertoire.

The chain recombines TRBV19 with TRBJ2-7; D possibly corresponds to TRBD2 (5 bases). The sample consisted of unsorted PBMCs, taken 6.3 years after starting antiretroviral therapy. The receptor was isolated from a young man with HIV. CDR3 coding DNA: TGTGCCAGTAGTATGGCCAGCGGATTCTACGAGCAGTACTTC. Translated, it gives CASSMASGFYEQYF.